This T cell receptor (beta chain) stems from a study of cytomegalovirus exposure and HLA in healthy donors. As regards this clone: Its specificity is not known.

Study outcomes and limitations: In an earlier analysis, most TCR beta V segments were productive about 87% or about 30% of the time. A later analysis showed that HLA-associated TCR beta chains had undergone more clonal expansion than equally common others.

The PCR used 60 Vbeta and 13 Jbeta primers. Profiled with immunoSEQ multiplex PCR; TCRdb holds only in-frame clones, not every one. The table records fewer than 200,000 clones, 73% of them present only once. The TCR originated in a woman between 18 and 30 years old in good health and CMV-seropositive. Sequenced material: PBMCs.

CDR3 nucleotide sequence: TGTGCCAGCAGCGTAGCTTCAGGCCCAGGGGGCGGCTACAATGAGCAGTTCTTC. It encodes CASSVASGPGGGYNEQFF. The chain has TRBV9 and TRBJ2-1; 8 bases agree with TRBD1. Looked up from germline, CDR1 is SGDLS and CDR2 is YYNGEE. The CDR3 has 18 amino acids. The J segment lost 3 bases and the V segment lost 0 bases, leaving 11 bases of the junction unmatched.